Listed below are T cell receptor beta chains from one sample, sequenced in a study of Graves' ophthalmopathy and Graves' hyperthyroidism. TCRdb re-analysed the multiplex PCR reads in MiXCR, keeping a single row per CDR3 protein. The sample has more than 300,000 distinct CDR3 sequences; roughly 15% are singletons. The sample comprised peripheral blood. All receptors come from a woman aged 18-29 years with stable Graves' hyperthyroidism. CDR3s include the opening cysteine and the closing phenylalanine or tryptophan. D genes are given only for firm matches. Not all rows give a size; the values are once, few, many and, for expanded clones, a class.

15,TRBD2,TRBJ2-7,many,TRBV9,CASSVGLAGTYEQYF
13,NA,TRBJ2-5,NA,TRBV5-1,CASSLLVKETQYF
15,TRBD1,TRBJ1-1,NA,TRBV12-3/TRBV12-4,CASRNLGQANTEAFF
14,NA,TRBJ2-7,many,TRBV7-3,CASSLGGTHYEQYF
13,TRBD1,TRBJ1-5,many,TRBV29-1,CSVVTGGNQPQHF
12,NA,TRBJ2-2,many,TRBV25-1,CASRLNTGELFF
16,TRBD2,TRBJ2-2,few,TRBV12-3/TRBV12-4,CATSEFGGSYTGELCF
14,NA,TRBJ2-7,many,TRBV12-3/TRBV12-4,CASSRAHGYYEQYF
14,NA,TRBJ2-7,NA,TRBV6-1,CASSELVTVSGQYF
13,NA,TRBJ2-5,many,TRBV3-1,CASSQAGKETQYF
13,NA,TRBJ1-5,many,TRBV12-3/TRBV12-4,CASSGQHNQPQHF